Below, one T cell receptor (beta chain) is given with its context. Antigen specificity is unknown. V was pared by 10 bases and J by 0 bases, with 6 bases of the junction left unmatched. The CDR3 is made up of 14 amino acids. Germline CDR1 ENHRY, CDR2 SYGVKD. This sample was included in a study of OX40 agonist ivuxolimab in advanced cancers. Study summary: Patients' therapy was ivuxolimab, an antibody that acts as an agonist of OX40 (CD134). Study-wide results and limits: Relative to CD4+ cells, CD8+ T cells on average had more expanded clones.

Produced via immunoSEQ multiplex PCR; TCRdb's table is partial and in-frame only. The data hold 85,000 to 130,000 clones, with 90% observed a single time. Sequencing used CD4+ or CD8+ T cells sorted from blood, obtained in a trial of the OX40 agonist ivuxolimab. The rearrangement joins TRBV10-3 to TRBJ1-1; 9 bases fit TRBD1. This TCR was sampled from an adult with an advanced solid tumor such as melanoma, head and neck, liver or kidney cancer. CDR3 sequence (DNA): TGTGCCACCGGGACAGGGACCATGAACACTGAAGCTTTCTTT. Its translation is CATGTGTMNTEAFF.